This note documents a single T cell receptor (beta chain) sequence. The data were obtained in a study of memory CD8 T cells in hepatitis C reinfection. Assay used: immunoSEQ multiplex PCR; TCRdb lists only in-frame clones, some missing. The table records about 50,000 clones, 89% of them present only once. The sample's time point: late/post reinfection, 12 to 24 weeks after detection. Sorted cells were sequenced directly ex vivo without any in vitro expansion. People who inject drugs from Montreal's HEPCO study were the donors. This CDR3 is 13 amino acids long. Germline CDR1 and CDR2: MRHNA and SNTAGT. V lost 6 bases, J lost 9 bases, and 12 bases lay in between.

This TCR was recovered from a man between 18 and 29 years old with hepatitis C virus infection. Material: naive CD8+ T cells sorted from blood. The chain uses TRBV6-4 and TRBJ1-6, with no clear D. Written as DNA, the CDR3 is TGTGCCAGCAGCCCCCTGGAGGGTTCACCCCTCCACTTT. As protein: CASSPLEGSPLHF.